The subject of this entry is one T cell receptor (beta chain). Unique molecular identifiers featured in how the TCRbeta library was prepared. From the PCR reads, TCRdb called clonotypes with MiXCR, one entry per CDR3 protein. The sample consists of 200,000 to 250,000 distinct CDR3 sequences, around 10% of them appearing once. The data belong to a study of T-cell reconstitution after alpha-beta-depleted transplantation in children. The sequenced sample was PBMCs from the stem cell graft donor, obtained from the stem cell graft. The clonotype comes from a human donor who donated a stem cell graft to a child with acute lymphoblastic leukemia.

The DNA for the CDR3 is TGCAGCGTTGACGGCCTGCGAGAGACCCAGTACTTC. Amino acids: CSVDGLRETQYF. J is TRBJ2-5 and V is TRBV29-1, with no clear D. The germline V and J ends were trimmed by 3 bases and 4 bases, with 9 bases remaining between them. This CDR3 spans 12 amino acids. Germline loops: CDR1 SQVTM, CDR2 ANQGSEA.